A single sample gave rise to the 32 T cell receptor beta chains below, sequenced in a study of shared clonotypes between healthy human individuals. Clones were sequenced by immunoSEQ multiplex PCR, and TCRdb holds only the in-frame ones, with some missing. The sample includes 800,000 to 1,200,000 clones, roughly 74% of them seen just once. The sequencing input was memory CD4+ T cells from PBMCs. Documented subset: CD45RA-negative fraction. The source of these receptors is a man between 18 and 35 years old in good health. Some clones in this sample may be carry-over from other donors' samples.

This clone was seen a few times. The rearrangement uses TRBV28 and TRBJ1-1; D remains unclear. Germline values: CDR1 MDHEN, CDR2 SYDVKM. CDR3 length equals 13 residues. V was pared by 3 bases and J by 1 base, with 6 bases between. The CDR3 loop is CASSLIQNTEAFF. CDR3 nucleotides: TGTGCCAGCAGTTTGATACAGAACACTGAAGCTTTCTTT.

This clone was picked up one time. Other DNA variants within this sample encode the same CDR3. V gene TRBV18 combines with J gene TRBJ2-3; 12 bases match TRBD2. The CDR3 sequence is 15 residues long. The germline V gene encodes CDR1 KGHSH and CDR2 LQKENI. The ends lost 3 bases at V and 6 bases at J; junction bases unmatched: 4. CDR3 DNA sequence: TGTGCCAGCTCACCCGGCCTAGCGGGAGGGGATACGCAGTATTTT. Translated, it gives CASSPGLAGGDTQYF.

The chain carries TRBV7-3 and TRBJ1-3, with no clear D. The V gene's germline CDR1 is SGHTA and CDR2 FQGTGA. V was trimmed by 0 bases and J by 8 bases, leaving 8 bases between them. This CDR3 comprises 13 residues. CDR3: CASSLTPRDTIYF. Here the CDR3 DNA reads TGTGCCAGCAGCTTAACCCCCCGCGACACCATATATTTT.

J is TRBJ2-1 and V is TRBV5-1; TRBD2 matches 7 bases. This CDR3 is 13 amino acids long. Germline lookup yields CDR1 SGHRS and CDR2 YFSETQ. V lost 5 bases and J lost 4; bases outside the gene matches: 3. CDR3 sequence (DNA): TGCGCCAGCAGGCCAGCGGGGTACAATGAGCAGTTCTTC. Amino acids: CASRPAGYNEQFF.

The V call is TRBV25-1, the J call TRBJ2-5; D is undetermined. Germline-derived CDR1 and CDR2 are MGHDK and SYGVNS. This CDR3 has 14 amino acids. V was clipped by 2 bases and J by 5 bases, with 12 bases between them. The CDR3 DNA sequence: TGTGCCAGCAGTGAACCCGGGCCCCGTGAGACCCAGTACTTC. Its protein product is CASSEPGPRETQYF.

This clone was seen only a few times. A much more abundant neighbour one base away suggests this may be a read error. The sample holds other DNA sequences that translate to the same CDR3. This chain connects TRBV29-1 to TRBJ1-2, with D hard to call. Trimming shortened V by 6 bases and J by 6 bases, and 2 bases separated the two germline ends. The length of the CDR3 is 8 residues. CDR1 and CDR2 from the germline V gene are SQVTM and ANQGSEA. The CDR3 nucleotides are TGCAGCGTCAATGGCTACACCTTC. Translating gives CSVNGYTF. The whole variable domain, filled in from reference TRBV29-1 and TRBJ1-2, reads SAVISQKPSRDICQRGTSLTIQCQVDSQVTMMFWYRQQPGQSLTLIATANQGSEATYESGFVIDKFPISRPNLTFSTLTVSNMSPEDSSIYLCSVNGYTFGSGTRLTVV.

This sequence joins TRBV6-6 and TRBJ2-7; D possibly corresponds to TRBD2 (5 bases). This CDR3 has 16 residues. The V gene's germline CDR1 is MNHNY and CDR2 SVGAGI (reference sequence). Trimming stripped 5 bases from V and 2 bases from J, with 19 bases between. CDR3 region: CASSNARAGLTYEQYF. The CDR3 DNA is TGTGCCAGCAGTAACGCGCGCGCGGGCTTAACCTACGAGCAGTACTTC.

J is TRBJ2-6 and V is TRBV11-2; D is perhaps TRBD1 (5 bases). The CDR3 length is 16 residues. The V gene lost 4 bases and the J gene lost 2 bases, with 12 bases spanning the gap. Germline V CDR1 and CDR2: SGHAT, FQNNGV. The CDR3 nucleotides are TGTGCCAGCAGCTCCAGGGATGCTGCTGGGGCCAACGTCCTGACTTTC. It encodes CASSSRDAAGANVLTF.

This chain joins TRBV5-1 and TRBJ2-1; D possibly corresponds to TRBD2 (6 bases). The CDR3 has 16 residues. Germline V gene lookup returns CDR1 SGHRS and CDR2 YFSETQ. V was shortened by 4 bases and J by 0 bases, with 14 bases between the two germline ends. The CDR3 DNA follows: TGCGCCAGCAGCCCTCCTGGGGGGAGCTCCTACAATGAGCAGTTCTTC. Translation gives CASSPPGGSSYNEQFF.

This clone was observed a single time. J is TRBJ1-4 and V is TRBV7-6; TRBD1 matches 9 bases. The CDR3 totals 15 residues. CDR1 is SGHVS and CDR2 is FNYEAQ in the germline V gene. Trimming removed 5 bases from V and 4 bases from J; junction bases left unmatched: 5. CDR3: CASSGQGTGNEKLFF. DNA for the CDR3: TGTGCCAGCAGCGGACAGGGGACGGGTAATGAAAAACTGTTTTTT.

The V call is TRBV4-2, the J call TRBJ2-5, with 9 nucleotides matching TRBD2. V was pared by 0 bases and J by 0 bases, with 5 bases of the junction left unmatched. This CDR3 comprises 17 residues. In germline, CDR1 is LGHNA, CDR2 YNFKEQ. The CDR3 is CASSQEVTSGYQETQYF. The CDR3 DNA reads TGTGCCAGCAGCCAAGAGGTTACTAGCGGGTACCAAGAGACCCAGTACTTC.

The chain is built from TRBV4-2 and TRBJ2-2, with 8 bases lining up with TRBD2. Germline CDR1 is LGHNA and CDR2 is YNFKEQ. The V segment lost 1 base and the J segment 5 bases; nucleotides outside the gene matches: 6. This CDR3 is 16 amino acids long. CDR3 DNA sequence: TGTGCCAGCAGCCAAGTATCGGGAGGGCGGACCGGGGAGCTGTTTTTT. It is translated as CASSQVSGGRTGELFF.

The chain carries TRBV5-5 and TRBJ1-4; 7 bases align to TRBD1. Trimming removed 4 bases from V and 5 bases from J; junction bases left unmatched: 8. CDR1 SGHKS and CDR2 YYEKEE come from the germline V gene (reference sequence). CDR3 size: 15 residues. CDR3 loop: CASSPRDSVNEKLFF. The CDR3 DNA follows: TGTGCCAGCAGCCCCCGGGACAGCGTGAATGAAAAACTGTTTTTT.

This clone was seen more than once but under ten times. This chain connects TRBV5-1 to TRBJ1-1; 7 positions agree with TRBD1. Per germline, CDR1 SGHRS and CDR2 YFSETQ. J gave up 0 bases and V 4 bases, and 9 bases lay outside the gene matches. This CDR3 spans 16 amino acids. CDR3 in DNA: TGCGCCAGCAGCCCAGGGACAGCGGGAATGAACACTGAAGCTTTCTTT. Protein sequence: CASSPGTAGMNTEAFF.

The chain carries TRBV11-2 and TRBJ2-2; 12 bases align to TRBD2. V trimming: 2 bases; J trimming: 8 bases; junction bases outside the gene matches: 6. Germline CDR1 SGHAT, CDR2 FQNNGV. The CDR3 has 16 amino acids. The CDR3: CASSLRLAGVSGELFF. DNA for the CDR3: TGTGCCAGCAGCTTAAGACTAGCGGGAGTTTCAGGGGAGCTGTTTTTT.

J is TRBJ2-1 and V is TRBV7-6; D gene uncertain. The CDR3 is 15 residues long. The V gene's germline CDR1 is SGHVS and CDR2 FNYEAQ. V lost 5 bases and J 1 base, leaving 12 bases between the germline ends. The CDR3: CASSRLAGSYNEQFF. The DNA for the CDR3 is TGTGCCAGCAGCCGACTCGCCGGGTCCTACAATGAGCAGTTCTTC.

In regard to this clone: In the same sample, other DNA sequences code for this CDR3. This sequence joins TRBV2 and TRBJ2-7, with D uncertain. Germline CDR1 reads SNHLY; CDR2 reads FYNNEI. The CDR3 spans 11 residues. Trimming removed 4 bases at V and 3 bases at J, with 4 bases between. As DNA, the CDR3 is TGTGCCAGCAGTGGTAACTACGAGCAGTACTTC. This sequence encodes CASSGNYEQYF.

V and J are TRBV30 and TRBJ2-4; D perhaps matches TRBD1 (5 bases). CDR3 size: 13 residues. With 4 bases removed from V and 7 bases from J, the gap between germline ends came to 14 bases. CDR1 and CDR2 from the germline V gene are GTSNPN and SVGIG (reference sequence). The CDR3 sequence is CAWNQGMNNIQYF. CDR3 DNA: TGTGCCTGGAATCAGGGAATGAATAACATTCAGTACTTC. Variable domain in full (rest from reference TRBV30 and TRBJ2-4): SQTIHQWPATLVQPVGSPLSLECTVEGTSNPNLYWYRQAAGRGLQLLFYSVGIGQISSEVPQNLSASRPQDRQFILSSKKLLLSDSGFYLCAWNQGMNNIQYFGAGTRLSVL.

The CDR3 nucleotides read TGTGCCAGCAGCCCTCAGACAGGGGTCAATGAAAAACTGTTTTTT. Translating it yields CASSPQTGVNEKLFF. The chain links TRBV7-2 to TRBJ1-4; TRBD1 matches 8 bases. The CDR3 is 15 residues long. The germline gives CDR1 SGHTA, CDR2 FQGNSA. Trimming took 5 bases from V and 5 from J; bases not matched to a gene: 7.

This clone has a single count. The J gene is TRBJ2-1, the V gene TRBV28; weak D call: TRBD1 (5 bases). Trimming left V 5 bases short and J 4 bases short, with 12 bases between. This CDR3 is built from 14 residues. Germline V gene data show CDR1 as MDHEN and CDR2 as SYDVKM. The CDR3 nucleotides are TGTGCCAGCAGTCCCCCGGACATTTACAATGAGCAGTTCTTC. This translates into CASSPPDIYNEQFF. Based on the CDR3 plus reference TRBV28 and TRBJ2-1, the full variable domain is DVKVTQSSRYLVKRTGEKVFLECVQDMDHENMFWYRQDPGLGLRLIYFSYDVKMKEKGDIPEGYSVSREKKERFSLILESASTNQTSMYLCASSPPDIYNEQFFGPGTRLTVL.

V and J are TRBV5-4 and TRBJ2-3; 7 nucleotides align to TRBD2. Germline loops: CDR1 SGHNT, CDR2 YYREEE (reference sequence). This CDR3 is built from 16 residues. The J segment lost 0 bases and the V segment lost 9 bases, leaving 13 bases of the junction unmatched. The CDR3 nucleotides read TGTGCCACCTCTCCCGCGGGGGAGCGAAGCACAGATACGCAGTATTTT. Protein sequence: CATSPAGERSTDTQYF. Complete variable domain (other parts from reference TRBV5-4 and TRBJ2-3): ETGVTQSPTHLIKTRGQQVTLRCSSQSGHNTVSWYQQALGQGPQFIFQYYREEENGRGNFPPRFSGLQFPNYSSELNVNALELDDSALYLCATSPAGERSTDTQYFGPGTRLTVL.

Only one count was recorded for this clone. V is TRBV2 and J is TRBJ2-7, with 10 bases that match TRBD1. This CDR3 spans 13 amino acids. The V segment lost 6 bases and the J segment 6 bases; nucleotides outside the gene matches: 5. From germline, CDR1 is SNHLY and CDR2 FYNNEI. The DNA for the CDR3 is TGTGCCAGCAGCGGGGACAGGGGCTCCGAGCAGTACTTC. This translates into CASSGDRGSEQYF. Variable domain in full (rest from reference TRBV2 and TRBJ2-7): EPEVTQTPSHQVTQMGQEVILRCVPISNHLYFYWYRQILGQKVEFLVSFYNNEISEKSEIFDDQFSVERPDGSNFTLKIRSTKLEDSAMYFCASSGDRGSEQYFGPGTRLTVT.

The chain is built from TRBV7-6 and TRBJ2-1; a possible D gene is TRBD2 (6 bases). Per the germline V gene, CDR1 is SGHVS and CDR2 is FNYEAQ. The V and J ends lost 5 bases and 9 bases respectively, with 26 bases between them. The CDR3 is made up of 17 amino acids. CDR3 amino acids: CASSPIISGGRDSEQFF. CDR3 bases: TGTGCCAGCAGCCCCATTATCAGCGGAGGGCGAGATTCTGAGCAGTTCTTC.

This clone is a singleton in its sample. V and J are TRBV6-1 and TRBJ1-2, with TRBD1 as a possible D gene (5 bases). CDR3 length: 15 residues. The V and J ends lost 7 bases and 4 bases respectively, with 19 bases between them. Looked up from germline, CDR1 is MNHNS and CDR2 is SASEGT. CDR3: CASILRTDSPYGYTF. The CDR3 nucleotides are TGTGCCAGCATATTGCGGACTGACAGCCCCTATGGCTACACCTTC.

The chain links TRBV30 to TRBJ2-7; the match to TRBD1 covers 9 bases. This CDR3 is built from 15 residues. With V trimmed by 3 bases and J by 9 bases, 15 bases remained unmatched. Germline-derived CDR1 and CDR2 are GTSNPN and SVGIG (reference sequence). CDR3: CAWSKRDRGFTWQYF. CDR3 bases: TGTGCCTGGAGCAAAAGAGACAGGGGGTTCACCTGGCAGTACTTC.

The chain has TRBV29-1 and TRBJ2-4; D may be TRBD2 (6 bases). Germline CDR1 and CDR2: SQVTM and ANQGSEA. Deletions cut 1 base from V and 7 bases from J, with 17 bases between. The length of the CDR3 is 15 residues. The CDR3: CSVEGREFRGNIQYF. CDR3 nucleotide sequence: TGCAGCGTTGAAGGGCGGGAATTTCGGGGGAACATTCAGTACTTC.

V and J are TRBV16 and TRBJ1-1; no clear D. Germline lookup yields CDR1 KGHSY and CDR2 FQNENV. The CDR3 has 12 amino acids. The V end was cut by 2 bases, the J end by 1 base, with 2 bases between. The CDR3 protein is CASSQRNTEAFF. As DNA, the CDR3 is TGTGCCAGCAGCCAAAGGAACACTGAAGCTTTCTTT.

This chain joins TRBV5-6 and TRBJ2-5; TRBD1 might be the D (7 bases). CDR1 is SGHDT, CDR2 YYEEEE, per germline. Trimming shortened V by 3 bases and J by 5 bases, and 17 bases separated the two germline ends. This CDR3 has 15 amino acids. CDR3 protein: CASSSGRRGEETQYF. The CDR3 bases are TGTGCCAGCAGCTCCGGCCGCAGGGGGGAGGAGACCCAGTACTTC. Based on the CDR3 plus reference TRBV5-6 and TRBJ2-5, the full variable domain is DAGVTQSPTHLIKTRGQQVTLRCSPKSGHDTVSWYQQALGQGPQFIFQYYEEEERQRGNFPDRFSGHQFPNYSSELNVNALLLGDSALYLCASSSGRRGEETQYFGPGTRLLVL.

This chain links TRBV7-8 with TRBJ2-3; D might be TRBD2 (5 bases). In germline, CDR1 is SGHVS, CDR2 FQNEAQ. This CDR3 region has 15 residues. V was clipped by 1 base and J by 4 bases, with 12 bases between them. Here the CDR3 DNA reads TGTGCCAGCAGCTTAGTCTGGCTAGCAGCAGATACGCAGTATTTT. Its protein is CASSLVWLAADTQYF.

The chain employs TRBV11-1 and TRBJ2-6; TRBD2 agrees at 7 bases. V dropped 5 bases and J dropped 4; count of bases not matched to a gene: 5. This CDR3 has 15 residues. Per germline, CDR1 SGHAT and CDR2 FQDESV (reference sequence). CDR3 region: CASSQAGAGANVLTF. DNA for the CDR3: TGTGCCAGCAGCCAGGCGGGAGCAGGGGCCAACGTCCTGACTTTC.

The rearrangement uses TRBV19 and TRBJ1-1; no clear D gene. In germline, CDR1 is LNHDA, CDR2 SQIVND (reference sequence). The V gene lost 5 bases and the J gene lost 2 bases, with 9 bases spanning the gap. The CDR3 totals 13 residues. The CDR3 reads CASSPGTNTEAFF. The DNA for the CDR3 is TGTGCCAGTAGTCCGGGAACTAACACTGAAGCTTTCTTT.

In this sample, this clone turned up a few times. J is TRBJ2-5 and V is TRBV5-4, with D possibly matching TRBD2 (6 bases). The germline V gene encodes CDR1 SGHNT and CDR2 YYREEE (reference sequence). The CDR3 has 14 amino acids. Trimming pared 4 bases from V and 7 bases from J, leaving 17 bases between. DNA for the CDR3: TGTGCCAGCAGCCCCCTGGGGGGAGCAGGGACCCAGTACTTC. Its protein product is CASSPLGGAGTQYF.